The source of this TCR beta chain is a study of T-cell memory formation after mild COVID-19. On the study more broadly: TCR clusters were largely donor specific. Findings of the study overall: Most CD4+ clones that shrank were in CM and EM, while CD8+ ones turned up in EMRA.

A few counts support this clonotype. Its antigen is still unknown. V lost 2 bases, J lost 5 bases, and 7 bases lay in between. The CDR3 is 12 residues long. 5'RACE primed from the constant segment yielded TCR alpha and TCR beta cDNA libraries bearing sample barcodes and UMIs. TCRdb processed the 5' RACE reads anew with MiXCR; each CDR3 protein has one entry. The sample has over 300,000 distinct CDR3 sequences; roughly 20% are singletons. The chain employs TRBV12-3 or TRBV12-4 and TRBJ2-7; D unresolved. This clonotype was sampled from a man in his late teens or twenties who had mild COVID-19 (a few samples of this study predate the infection). Cell type and time point are not known. Material: PBMCs or a T cell subset sorted from them (not recorded which). CDR3 nucleotide sequence: TGTGCCAGCAGTTTAAGGGAAGACGAGCAGTACTTC. It yields the protein CASSLREDEQYF.